Listed below are T cell receptor beta chains from one sample, sequenced in a study of T cell changes during pregnancy in multiple sclerosis. Clones were sequenced by immunoSEQ multiplex PCR, and TCRdb holds only the in-frame ones, with some missing. Of around 56,000 clones in the sample, about 94% were seen once. This specimen consisted of CD8+ T cells from peripheral blood mononuclear cells, obtained after pregnancy. Source of these receptors: a female donor with multiple sclerosis, enrolled in a pregnancy study. The CDR3 runs from the conserved cysteine through the conserved F or W. The D gene is left open where the match is weak.

cdr3_aa cdr3_nt d_call j_call v_call
CASSVGNRGNEQYF TGTGCCAGCAGCGTAGGAAACAGGGGAAACGAGCAGTACTTC TRBD1 TRBJ2-7 TRBV9
CAWTDRDRNYGYTF TGTGCCTGGACCGACAGGGACCGAAACTATGGCTACACCTTC TRBD1 TRBJ1-2 TRBV30
CASSLSGGGLEQYF TGTGCCAGCAGTTTATCGGGGGGAGGTCTCGAGCAGTACTTC NA TRBJ2-7 TRBV27
CASSPRSYPGEQYF TGTGCCAGCTCACCCCGTTCTTACCCCGGGGAGCAGTACTTC NA TRBJ2-7 TRBV18
CASSMGQNTEAFF TGTGCCAGTAGTATGGGCCAGAACACTGAAGCTTTCTTT NA TRBJ1-1 TRBV19
CASSFDRGNYEQYF TGTGCCAGCAGCTTTGACAGGGGCAACTACGAGCAGTACTTC TRBD1 TRBJ2-7 TRBV2
CASSLGRFDNEQFF TGTGCCAGCAGCTTAGGGAGGTTCGACAATGAGCAGTTCTTC NA TRBJ2-1 TRBV7-9
CASSNLGLAGPTYEQYF TGTGCCAGTAGTAACCTCGGACTAGCGGGACCGACCTACGAGCAGTACTTC TRBD2 TRBJ2-7 TRBV19
CASSQELMAGGRYEQYF TGCGCCAGCAGCCAAGAGTTAATGGCGGGAGGCAGGTACGAGCAGTACTTC TRBD2 TRBJ2-7 TRBV4-1
CASGDAGGEQYF TGTGCCAGTGGAGATGCAGGGGGCGAGCAGTACTTC TRBD1 TRBJ2-7 TRBV27
CASSVGGIDNEQFF TGTGCCAGCAGCGTAGGAGGCATCGACAATGAGCAGTTCTTC NA TRBJ2-1 TRBV9
CASSGGQGAEQYF TGTGCCAGCAGCGGGGGACAGGGGGCCGAGCAGTACTTC TRBD1 TRBJ2-7 TRBV7-7
CASSRDGGNYGYTF TGTGCCAGCAGCCGGGACGGGGGGAACTATGGCTACACCTTC NA TRBJ1-2 TRBV9
CASSSRTGEFAGNTIYF TGTGCCAGCAGCTCGAGGACAGGGGAATTCGCTGGAAACACCATATATTTT TRBD1 TRBJ1-3 TRBV7-6
CASSTSPGAEAFF TGTGCCAGCAGTACCTCCCCAGGGGCAGAAGCTTTCTTT NA TRBJ1-1 TRBV6-5
CASSLEGLAGLGEQFF TGTGCCAGCAGCTTAGAAGGACTAGCGGGATTGGGTGAGCAGTTCTTC TRBD2 TRBJ2-1 TRBV11-2
CASTQGYEQYF TGTGCCAGTACTCAGGGCTACGAGCAGTACTTC NA TRBJ2-7 TRBV25-1
CASSLSAGNQPQHF TGTGCCAGCAGTTTATCTGCGGGGAATCAGCCCCAGCATTTT NA TRBJ1-5 TRBV27
CASSLGLRRGPTF TGTGCCAGCAGCTTAGGCCTACGCAGGGGACCCACCTTC NA TRBJ1-2 TRBV13
CASSQATNGNEQFF TGTGCCAGCAGCCAAGCGACTAACGGCAATGAGCAGTTCTTC NA TRBJ2-1 TRBV14
CASSELGTGVSEAFF TGTGCCAGTAGTGAGTTGGGGACGGGGGTGTCTGAAGCTTTCTTT NA TRBJ1-1 TRBV19
CASSSGFSTDTQYF TGTGCCAGCAGTTCCGGGTTTAGCACAGATACGCAGTATTTT NA TRBJ2-3 TRBV11-2